One and the same sample provided the 27 T cell receptor beta chains below, sequenced in a study of T cell responses to AZD1222 COVID-19 vaccine. Sequencing used immunoSEQ multiplex PCR; TCRdb keeps in-frame clones, though not all of them. Of under 150,000 clones in the sample, 90% to 95% are singletons; the top ten hold more than 2.5%. The input for sequencing was peripheral blood, taken on day 0 of AZD1222 vaccination. These receptors originate from an adult in good health.

This chain connects TRBV24-1 to TRBJ2-2; D could derive from TRBD1 or TRBD2 (5 bases each). The CDR3 contains 14 residues. Per the germline V gene, CDR1 is KGHDR and CDR2 is SFDVKD. Trimming removed 7 bases at V and 7 bases at J, with 15 bases between. The CDR3 protein is CATREGTWGGELFF. The CDR3, as DNA: TGTGCCACCAGAGAGGGGACCTGGGGCGGGGAGCTGTTTTTT.

CDR3 sequence (DNA): TGTGCCAGCAGTGAACGGATGGAGACCCAGTACTTC. This translates into CASSERMETQYF. This chain connects TRBV2 to TRBJ2-5, with no clear D. Germline CDR1 is SNHLY and CDR2 is FYNNEI. The CDR3 is 12 amino acids. The V gene lost 2 bases and the J gene lost 5 bases, with 6 bases spanning the gap.

The rearrangement uses TRBV6-6 and TRBJ2-7; D perhaps matches TRBD2 (5 bases). Per germline, CDR1 MNHNY and CDR2 SVGAGI (reference sequence). This CDR3 region has 15 residues. V lost 2 bases and J 3 bases, leaving 14 bases between the germline ends. CDR3 bases: TGTGCCAGCAGTTACGCCTGGGAGCCAGGCTACGAGCAGTACTTC. Translated: CASSYAWEPGYEQYF.

In nucleotides, the CDR3 is TGTGCCAGCAGCCGTCTAACTCCCTCTAACTATGGCTACACCTTC. This encodes CASSRLTPSNYGYTF. The rearrangement uses TRBV7-9 and TRBJ1-2; no firm D call. This CDR3 has 15 amino acids. The V end was cut by 5 bases, the J end by 0 bases, with 13 bases between. Germline V gene sequence: CDR1 SEHNR, CDR2 FQNEAQ (reference sequence). The full variable domain, its missing parts supplied by reference TRBV7-9 and TRBJ1-2, is DTGVSQNPRHKITKRGQNVTFRCDPISEHNRLYWYRQTLGQGPEFLTYFQNEAQLEKSRLLSDRFSAERPKGSFSTLEIQRTEQGDSAMYLCASSRLTPSNYGYTFGSGTRLTVV.

The chain employs TRBV12-3 or TRBV12-4 and TRBJ1-5, with no clear D. The V end lost 6 bases, the J end lost 9 bases, and 9 bases lay between the germline ends. The CDR3 is made up of 11 amino acids. CDR3 bases: TGTGCCAGCAGCTCGTTGGGGCCCCAGCATTTT. Its protein is CASSSLGPQHF.

The rearrangement uses TRBV9 and TRBJ1-1; unclear D gene. The CDR3 totals 14 residues. The germline CDR1 and CDR2 sequences are SGDLS and YYNGEE. V lost 0 bases and J lost 6, with 12 bases in between. This CDR3 reads CASSVGAASAEAFF. In nucleotides, the CDR3 is TGTGCCAGCAGCGTAGGGGCGGCCAGCGCTGAAGCTTTCTTT.

The table lists this clone with a count of one. The rearrangement joins TRBV15 to TRBJ1-2; no reliable D call. The CDR3 is 14 residues long. V was pared by 0 bases and J by 7 bases, with 12 bases between. Germline V gene lookup returns CDR1 LNHNV and CDR2 YYDKDF (reference sequence). The CDR3 region is CATSRERVSSGYTF. The CDR3 region has the DNA TGTGCCACCAGCAGAGAGAGAGTTTCTAGTGGCTACACCTTC.

This clone appeared once. The chain uses TRBV10-3 and TRBJ1-6; the D is unclear. CDR3 length equals 17 residues. V was cut by 2 bases and J by 8 bases, with 19 bases left in between. Germline assignment: CDR1 ENHRY and CDR2 SYGVKD. This CDR3 reads CAISEGVAALTDSPLHF. Written as DNA, the CDR3 is TGTGCCATCAGTGAGGGTGTGGCAGCCCTCACCGATTCACCCCTCCACTTT.

As for this clone: Different DNA sequences within this sample yield the same CDR3. The CDR3 DNA follows: TGTGCCAGCCGACGGGGGACTGAAGCTTTCTTT. Its protein product is CASRRGTEAFF. V usage is TRBV27 and J usage is TRBJ1-1; a weak D match, TRBD1 (5 bases). CDR3 length equals 11 residues. Germline V gives CDR1 MNHEY, CDR2 SMNVEV (reference sequence). Trimming left V 8 bases short and J 5 bases short, with 9 bases between.

The V gene is TRBV12-3 or TRBV12-4, the J gene TRBJ1-1; D gene uncertain. There are 13 residues in the CDR3. The V gene lost 1 base and the J gene lost 1 base, with 4 bases spanning the gap. CDR3 DNA sequence: TGTGCCAGCAGTTTAGGCCCGAACACTGAAGCTTTCTTT. Translating gives CASSLGPNTEAFF.

This rearrangement joins TRBV10-2 to TRBJ2-7; no firm D call. The CDR3 has 12 amino acids. Per germline, CDR1 WSHSY and CDR2 SAAADI. V lost 6 bases, J lost 3 bases, and 9 bases lay in between. The CDR3 sequence is CASRGDFYEQYF. DNA for the CDR3: TGCGCCAGCAGAGGTGACTTCTACGAGCAGTACTTC.

This clone was picked up one time. The chain combines TRBV30 with TRBJ1-1; D gene ambiguous. The V end lost 3 bases, the J end lost 8 bases, and 19 bases lay between the germline ends. The CDR3 totals 14 residues. Germline CDR1 reads GTSNPN; CDR2 reads SVGIG (reference sequence). CDR3 sequence reads: CAWRHTTGNSEAFF. DNA for the CDR3: TGTGCCTGGAGGCATACCACGGGAAACTCCGAAGCTTTCTTT.

The rearrangement links TRBV29-1 to TRBJ1-5; D not certain. CDR3 length equals 18 residues. The V and J ends lost 4 bases and 0 bases respectively, with 22 bases between them. Germline CDR1 SQVTM, CDR2 ANQGSEA. CDR3 sequence reads: CSVGVLQTSHLSNQPQHF. The CDR3 nucleotides are TGCAGCGTTGGAGTCTTACAGACCAGTCACCTTAGCAATCAGCCCCAGCATTTT. The whole variable domain, filled in from reference TRBV29-1 and TRBJ1-5, reads SAVISQKPSRDICQRGTSLTIQCQVDSQVTMMFWYRQQPGQSLTLIATANQGSEATYESGFVIDKFPISRPNLTFSTLTVSNMSPEDSSIYLCSVGVLQTSHLSNQPQHFGDGTRLSIL.

The chain links TRBV7-9 to TRBJ1-1; TRBD1 is a possible D gene (5 bases). CDR1 SEHNR and CDR2 FQNEAQ come from the germline V gene (reference sequence). V shed 3 bases and J shed 3 bases, with 17 bases lying between them. The CDR3 has 16 amino acids. The CDR3 reads CASSFLAGKRDTEAFF. The CDR3 nucleotides are TGTGCCAGCAGCTTTTTAGCAGGGAAACGGGACACTGAAGCTTTCTTT.

This clone appeared once. This CDR3 is CASSQNTWTGELFF. The CDR3 DNA sequence: TGTGCCAGCAGTCAGAACACCTGGACCGGGGAGCTGTTTTTT. V gene TRBV6-5 combines with J gene TRBJ2-2; D remains ambiguous. The germline V gene encodes CDR1 MNHEY and CDR2 SVGAGI. The CDR3 is 14 amino acids. Trimming left V 5 bases short and J 5 bases short, with 12 bases between.

This chain joins TRBV2 and TRBJ1-2; weak D call: TRBD1 (5 bases). V was pared by 4 bases and J by 8 bases, with 11 bases between. Germline CDR1 reads SNHLY; CDR2 reads FYNNEI. This CDR3 contains 12 residues. CDR3 sequence reads: CASSGGGRGYTF. The CDR3 coding sequence is TGTGCCAGCAGTGGCGGGGGAAGGGGCTACACCTTC.

The chain uses TRBV6-2 or TRBV6-3 and TRBJ2-1, with 12 bases identical to TRBD2. The CDR3 is 15 residues long. The germline V gene has CDR1 MNHEY and CDR2 SVGEGT. Trimming removed 2 bases from V and 9 bases from J; junction bases left unmatched: 5. The CDR3 bases are TGTGCCAGCAGTTACAGGACTAGCGGGATTGTTGAGCAGTTCTTC. Encoded protein: CASSYRTSGIVEQFF.

V gene TRBV11-3 combines with J gene TRBJ2-1; D ambiguous. The V gene's germline CDR1 is SGHNT and CDR2 YENEEA. This CDR3 comprises 15 residues. Between the trimmed V and J ends, which lost 0 bases and 0 bases, there was a span of 6 bases. The CDR3: CASSLDRNSYNEQFF. For the CDR3, the DNA is TGTGCCAGCAGCTTAGATCGGAACTCCTACAATGAGCAGTTCTTC.

J is TRBJ2-7 and V is TRBV7-2, with 7 bases fitting TRBD1. The CDR3 has 12 amino acids. Germline V gene lookup returns CDR1 SGHTA and CDR2 FQGNSA. The trim removed 1 base at V and 8 bases at J, leaving 2 bases unmatched. In DNA, the CDR3 is TGTGCCAGCAGCTTAGAGGGGGCGAAGCAGTACTTC. This encodes CASSLEGAKQYF.

The J gene is TRBJ1-2, the V gene TRBV28, with D possibly matching TRBD1 (5 bases). The CDR3 covers 12 residues. Germline V CDR1 and CDR2: MDHEN, SYDVKM. With 7 bases removed from V and 5 bases from J, the gap between germline ends came to 11 bases. In DNA, the CDR3 is TGTGCCAGCACCGGGACGAGGTATGGCTACACCTTC. Translation: CASTGTRYGYTF.

This clone has a single count. V usage is TRBV5-6 and J usage is TRBJ1-2; tentatively, D is TRBD1 (5 bases). The V end was cut by 0 bases, the J end by 7 bases, with 10 bases between. From germline, CDR1 is SGHDT and CDR2 YYEEEE. This CDR3 has 13 residues. The CDR3 DNA follows: TGTGCCAGCAGCTTGGACCGGGGGTCTGGCTACACCTTC. Translated, it gives CASSLDRGSGYTF.

In DNA form, the CDR3 reads TGTGCCATCGGGTCCGGGACCCTAGAACAGCCCCAGCATTTT. Residues: CAIGSGTLEQPQHF. The chain joins TRBV10-3 to TRBJ1-5, with a weak D call TRBD1 (5 bases). Trimming took 8 bases from V and 7 from J, leaving 18 bases between them. CDR1 ENHRY and CDR2 SYGVKD come from the germline V gene. The CDR3 totals 14 residues.

This CDR3 reads CASATNTEAFF. The CDR3 coding sequence is TGTGCCAGCGCTACGAACACTGAAGCTTTCTTT. This chain joins TRBV6-5 and TRBJ1-1; D unclear. Trimming shortened V by 8 bases and J by 1 base, and 5 bases separated the two germline ends. Germline V gene lookup returns CDR1 MNHEY and CDR2 SVGAGI. CDR3 length equals 11 residues.

The V call is TRBV4-1, the J call TRBJ1-1, with a weak D call TRBD1 (5 bases). The germline gives CDR1 MGHRA, CDR2 YSYEKL. Trimming took 0 bases from V and 4 from J, leaving 12 bases between them. This CDR3 has 15 amino acids. The CDR3 DNA sequence: TGCGCCAGCAGCCAAGAGAGGGTGGGGGGCACTGAAGCTTTCTTT. Protein product: CASSQERVGGTEAFF.

This clone has just one count. The genes are TRBV6-1 and TRBJ1-5; D gene unclear. V gave up 2 bases and J gave up 0 bases, with 8 bases separating them. CDR1 and CDR2 (germline): MNHNS, SASEGT. The CDR3 spans 15 residues. The CDR3 DNA reads TGTGCCAGCAGTGAATTCCAGCATAGCAATCAGCCCCAGCATTTT. Translated, it gives CASSEFQHSNQPQHF.

The chain has TRBV7-8 and TRBJ2-1; D might be TRBD2 (6 bases). V was shortened by 1 base and J by 2 bases, with 9 bases between the two germline ends. There are 15 residues in the CDR3. The germline CDR1 and CDR2 sequences are SGHVS and FQNEAQ. Here the CDR3 reads CASSLVWTTYNEQFF. CDR3 DNA sequence: TGTGCCAGCAGCTTAGTCTGGACTACCTACAATGAGCAGTTCTTC.

CDR3 nucleotide sequence: TGCAGTGCTAGAGATGGTGAGCAGTTCTTC. It codes for CSARDGEQFF. The genes are TRBV20-1 and TRBJ2-1; no clear D. Trimming stripped 0 bases from V and 9 bases from J, with 3 bases between. Per germline, CDR1 DFQATT and CDR2 SNEGSKA (reference sequence). The CDR3 is 10 amino acids.